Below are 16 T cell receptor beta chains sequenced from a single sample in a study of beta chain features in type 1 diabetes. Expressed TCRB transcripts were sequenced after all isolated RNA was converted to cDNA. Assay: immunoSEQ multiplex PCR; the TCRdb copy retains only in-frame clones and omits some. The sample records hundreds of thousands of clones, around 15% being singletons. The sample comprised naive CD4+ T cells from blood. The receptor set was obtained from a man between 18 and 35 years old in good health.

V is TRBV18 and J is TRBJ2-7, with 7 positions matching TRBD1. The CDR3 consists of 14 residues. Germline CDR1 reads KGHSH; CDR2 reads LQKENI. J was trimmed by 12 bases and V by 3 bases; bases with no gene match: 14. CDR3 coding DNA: TGTGCCAGCTCACCTTATCAGGACAGGATCCCCGCGTACTTC. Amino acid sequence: CASSPYQDRIPAYF.

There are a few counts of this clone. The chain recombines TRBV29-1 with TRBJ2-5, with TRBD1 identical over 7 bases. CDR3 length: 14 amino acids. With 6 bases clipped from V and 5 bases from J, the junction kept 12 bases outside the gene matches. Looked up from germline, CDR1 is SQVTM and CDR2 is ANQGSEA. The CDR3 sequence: CSVLPGGHGETQYF. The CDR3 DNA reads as TGCAGCGTCCTACCAGGGGGACACGGGGAGACCCAGTACTTC.

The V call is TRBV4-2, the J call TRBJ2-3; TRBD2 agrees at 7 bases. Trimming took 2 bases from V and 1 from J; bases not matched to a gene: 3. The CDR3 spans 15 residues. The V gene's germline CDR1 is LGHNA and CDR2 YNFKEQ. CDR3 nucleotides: TGTGCCAGCAGCCAAATGGCGGGAGGCACAGATACGCAGTATTTT. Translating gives CASSQMAGGTDTQYF.

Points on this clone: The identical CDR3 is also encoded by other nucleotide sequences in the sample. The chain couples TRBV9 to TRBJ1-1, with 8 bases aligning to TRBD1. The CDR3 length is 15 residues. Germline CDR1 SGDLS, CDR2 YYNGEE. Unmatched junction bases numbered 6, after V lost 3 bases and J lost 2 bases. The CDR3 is CASSAQGAVNTEAFF. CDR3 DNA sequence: TGTGCCAGCAGCGCCCAGGGGGCTGTTAACACTGAAGCTTTCTTT.

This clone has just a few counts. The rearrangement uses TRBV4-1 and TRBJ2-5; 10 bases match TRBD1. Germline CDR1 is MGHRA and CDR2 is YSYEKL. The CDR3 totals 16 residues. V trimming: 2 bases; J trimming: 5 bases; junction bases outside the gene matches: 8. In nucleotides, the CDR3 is TGCGCCAGCAGCCAACCAATGGGACAGGGGATCGAGACCCAGTACTTC. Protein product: CASSQPMGQGIETQYF.

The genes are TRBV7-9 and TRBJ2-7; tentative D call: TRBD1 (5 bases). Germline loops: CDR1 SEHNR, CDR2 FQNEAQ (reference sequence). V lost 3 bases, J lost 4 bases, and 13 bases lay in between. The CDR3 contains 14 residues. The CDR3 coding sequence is TGTGCCAGCAGCTTCCGCTCAGGGCCTTACGAGCAGTACTTC. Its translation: CASSFRSGPYEQYF.

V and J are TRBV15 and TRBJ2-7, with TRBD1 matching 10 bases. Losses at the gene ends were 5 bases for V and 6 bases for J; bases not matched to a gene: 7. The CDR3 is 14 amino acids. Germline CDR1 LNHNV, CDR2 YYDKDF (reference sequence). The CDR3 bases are TGTGCCACCAGCGGGGGGACAGGGGCGATCGAGCAGTACTTC. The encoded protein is CATSGGTGAIEQYF.

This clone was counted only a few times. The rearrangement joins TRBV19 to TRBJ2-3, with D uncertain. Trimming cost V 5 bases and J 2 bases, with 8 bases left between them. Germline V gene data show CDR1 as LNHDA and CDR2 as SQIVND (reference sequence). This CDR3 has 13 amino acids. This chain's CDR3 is CASSLANTDTQYF. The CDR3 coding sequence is TGTGCCAGTAGTCTCGCAAACACAGATACGCAGTATTTT.

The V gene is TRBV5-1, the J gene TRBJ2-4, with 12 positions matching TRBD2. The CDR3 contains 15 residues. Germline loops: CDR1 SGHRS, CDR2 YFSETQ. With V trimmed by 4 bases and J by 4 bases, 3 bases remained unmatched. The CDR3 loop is CASSPGTSGKNIQYF. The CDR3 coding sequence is TGCGCCAGCAGCCCGGGGACTAGCGGGAAAAACATTCAGTACTTC.

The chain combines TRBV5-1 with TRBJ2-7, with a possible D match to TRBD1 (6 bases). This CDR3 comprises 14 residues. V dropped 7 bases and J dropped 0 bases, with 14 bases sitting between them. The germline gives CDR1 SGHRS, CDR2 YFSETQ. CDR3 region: CASSVGTTSYEQYF. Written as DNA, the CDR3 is TGCGCCAGCTCCGTTGGGACAACCTCCTACGAGCAGTACTTC.

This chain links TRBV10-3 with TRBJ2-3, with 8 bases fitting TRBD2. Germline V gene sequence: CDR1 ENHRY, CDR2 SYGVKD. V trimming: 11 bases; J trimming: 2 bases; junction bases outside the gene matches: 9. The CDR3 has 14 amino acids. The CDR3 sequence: CAAATGGPTDTQYF. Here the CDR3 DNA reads TGTGCCGCAGCAACGGGAGGGCCCACAGATACGCAGTATTTT.

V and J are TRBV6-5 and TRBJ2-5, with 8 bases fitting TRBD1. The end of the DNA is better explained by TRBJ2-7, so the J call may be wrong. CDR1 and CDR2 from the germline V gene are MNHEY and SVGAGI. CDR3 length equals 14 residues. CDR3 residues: CASSTGQGTAEQYF. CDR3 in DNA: TGTGCCAGCAGTACCGGACAGGGTACAGCCGAGCAGTACTTC.

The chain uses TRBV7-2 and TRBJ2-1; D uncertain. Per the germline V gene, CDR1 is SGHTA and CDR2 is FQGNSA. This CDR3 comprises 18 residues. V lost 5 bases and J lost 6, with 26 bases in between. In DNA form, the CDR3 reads TGTGCCAGCAGCCCCAGCGTGTGGAGAGGTGGTCGAACCAATGAGCAGTTCTTC. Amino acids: CASSPSVWRGGRTNEQFF.

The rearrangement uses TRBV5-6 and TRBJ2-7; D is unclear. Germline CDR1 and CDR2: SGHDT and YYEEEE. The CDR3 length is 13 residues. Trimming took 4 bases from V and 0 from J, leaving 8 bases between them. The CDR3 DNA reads TGTGCCAGCAGCGACCGGGCCTCCTACGAGCAGTACTTC. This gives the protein CASSDRASYEQYF. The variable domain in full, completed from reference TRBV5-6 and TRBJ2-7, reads DAGVTQSPTHLIKTRGQQVTLRCSPKSGHDTVSWYQQALGQGPQFIFQYYEEEERQRGNFPDRFSGHQFPNYSSELNVNALLLGDSALYLCASSDRASYEQYFGPGTRLTVT.

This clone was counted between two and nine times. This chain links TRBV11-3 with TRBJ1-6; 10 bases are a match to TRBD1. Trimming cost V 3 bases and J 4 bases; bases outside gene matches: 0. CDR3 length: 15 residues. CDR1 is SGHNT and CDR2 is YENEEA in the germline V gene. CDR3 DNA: TGTGCCAGCAGCTTGGGACAGGGGTATAATTCACCCCTCCACTTT. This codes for CASSLGQGYNSPLHF.

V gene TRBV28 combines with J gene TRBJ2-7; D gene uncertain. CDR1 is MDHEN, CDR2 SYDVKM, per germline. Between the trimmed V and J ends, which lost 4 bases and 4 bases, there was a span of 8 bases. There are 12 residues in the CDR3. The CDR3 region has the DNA TGTGCCAGCAGTTCTTCCAATTACGAGCAGTACTTC. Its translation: CASSSSNYEQYF.